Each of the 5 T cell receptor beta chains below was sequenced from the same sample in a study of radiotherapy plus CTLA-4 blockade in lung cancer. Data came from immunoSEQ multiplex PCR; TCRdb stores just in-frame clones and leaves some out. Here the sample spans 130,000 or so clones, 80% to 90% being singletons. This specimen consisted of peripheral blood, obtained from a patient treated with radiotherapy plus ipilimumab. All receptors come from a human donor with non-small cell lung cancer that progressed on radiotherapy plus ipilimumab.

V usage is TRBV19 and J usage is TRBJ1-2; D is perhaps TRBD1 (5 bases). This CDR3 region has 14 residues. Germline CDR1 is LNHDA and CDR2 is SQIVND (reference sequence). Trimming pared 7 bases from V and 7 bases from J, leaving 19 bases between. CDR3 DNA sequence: TGTGCCAGTACCCCTACAGGAACCGGTGGTGGCTACACCTTC. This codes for CASTPTGTGGGYTF. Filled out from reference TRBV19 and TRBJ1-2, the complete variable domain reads DGGITQSPKYLFRKEGQNVTLSCEQNLNHDAMYWYRQDPGQGLRLIYYSQIVNDFQKGDIAEGYSVSREKKESFPLTVTSAQKNPTAFYLCASTPTGTGGGYTFGSGTRLTVV.

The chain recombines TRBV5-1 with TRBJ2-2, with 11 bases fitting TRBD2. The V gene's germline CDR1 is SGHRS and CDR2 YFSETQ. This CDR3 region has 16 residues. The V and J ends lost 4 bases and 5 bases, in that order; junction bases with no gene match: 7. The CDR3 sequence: CASSLSGRAGTGELFF. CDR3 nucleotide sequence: TGCGCCAGCAGCCTTAGCGGGAGGGCAGGGACCGGGGAGCTGTTTTTT.

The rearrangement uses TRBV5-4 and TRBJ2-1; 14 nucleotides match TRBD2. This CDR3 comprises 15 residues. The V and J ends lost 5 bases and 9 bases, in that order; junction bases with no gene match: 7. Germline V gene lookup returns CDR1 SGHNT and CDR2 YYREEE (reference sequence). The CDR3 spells CASSIGTSGSREQFF. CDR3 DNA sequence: TGTGCCAGCAGTATAGGGACTAGCGGGAGCCGTGAGCAGTTCTTC.

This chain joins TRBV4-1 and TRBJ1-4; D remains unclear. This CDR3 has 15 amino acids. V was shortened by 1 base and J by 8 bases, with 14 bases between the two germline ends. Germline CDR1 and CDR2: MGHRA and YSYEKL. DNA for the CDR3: TGCGCCAGCAGCCAAGCCCGCGGGGAAGGGGAAAAACTGTTTTTT. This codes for CASSQARGEGEKLFF.

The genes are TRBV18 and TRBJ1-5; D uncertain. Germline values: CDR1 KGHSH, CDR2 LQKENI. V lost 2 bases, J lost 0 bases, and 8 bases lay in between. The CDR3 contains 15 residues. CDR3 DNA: TGTGCCAGCTCACCAAACGGAAATAGCAATCAGCCCCAGCATTTT. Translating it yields CASSPNGNSNQPQHF.